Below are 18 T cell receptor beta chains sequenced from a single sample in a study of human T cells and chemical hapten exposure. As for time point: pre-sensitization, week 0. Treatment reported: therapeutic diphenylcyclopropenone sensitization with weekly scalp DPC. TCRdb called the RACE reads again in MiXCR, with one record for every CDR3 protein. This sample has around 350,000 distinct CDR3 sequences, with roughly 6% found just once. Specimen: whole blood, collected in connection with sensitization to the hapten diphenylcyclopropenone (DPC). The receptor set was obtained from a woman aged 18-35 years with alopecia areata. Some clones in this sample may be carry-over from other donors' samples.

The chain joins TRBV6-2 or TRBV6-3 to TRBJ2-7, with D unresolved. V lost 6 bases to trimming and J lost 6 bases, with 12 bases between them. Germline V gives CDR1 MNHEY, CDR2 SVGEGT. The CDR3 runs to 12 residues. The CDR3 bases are TGTGCCAGCAGCCATACCCCGGGCGAGCAGTACTTC. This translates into CASSHTPGEQYF.

In DNA, the CDR3 is TGTGCCAGCCAGTTTCAGGGTATGAACACTGAAGCTTTCTTT. This gives the protein CASQFQGMNTEAFF. The chain has TRBV12-3 or TRBV12-4 and TRBJ1-1; perhaps TRBD1 as D (5 bases). V was clipped by 8 bases and J by 0 bases, with 13 bases between them. There are 14 residues in the CDR3.

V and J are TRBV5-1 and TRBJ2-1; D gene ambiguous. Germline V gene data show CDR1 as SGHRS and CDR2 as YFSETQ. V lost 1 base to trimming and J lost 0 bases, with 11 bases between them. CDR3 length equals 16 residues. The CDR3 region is CASSLSLQSSYNEQFF. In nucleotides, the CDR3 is TGCGCCAGCAGCTTGAGCCTCCAGAGCTCCTACAATGAGCAGTTCTTC.

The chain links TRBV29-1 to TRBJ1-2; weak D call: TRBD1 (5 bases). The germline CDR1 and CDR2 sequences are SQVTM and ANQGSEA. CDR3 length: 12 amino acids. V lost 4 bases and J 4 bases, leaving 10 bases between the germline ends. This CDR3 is CSVGGGPYGYTF. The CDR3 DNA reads TGCAGCGTTGGGGGCGGACCCTATGGCTACACCTTC.

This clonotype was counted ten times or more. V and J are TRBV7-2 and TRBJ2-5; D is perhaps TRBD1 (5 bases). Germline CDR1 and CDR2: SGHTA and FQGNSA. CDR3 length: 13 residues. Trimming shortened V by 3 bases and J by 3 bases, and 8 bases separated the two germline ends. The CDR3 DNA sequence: TGTGCCAGCAGCTTGGCACAGGAAGAGACCCAGTACTTC. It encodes CASSLAQEETQYF.

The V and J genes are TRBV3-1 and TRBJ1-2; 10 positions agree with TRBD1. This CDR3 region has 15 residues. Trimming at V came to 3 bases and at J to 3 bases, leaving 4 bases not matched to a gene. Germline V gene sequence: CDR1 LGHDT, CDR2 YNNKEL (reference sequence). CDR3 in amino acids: CASSQWTGGDYGYTF. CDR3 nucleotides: TGTGCCAGCAGCCAGTGGACAGGGGGAGACTATGGCTACACCTTC. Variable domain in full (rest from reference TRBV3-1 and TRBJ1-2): DTAVSQTPKYLVTQMGNDKSIKCEQNLGHDTMYWYKQDSKKFLKIMFSYNNKELIINETVPNRFSPKSPDKAHLNLHINSLELGDSAVYFCASSQWTGGDYGYTFGSGTRLTVV.

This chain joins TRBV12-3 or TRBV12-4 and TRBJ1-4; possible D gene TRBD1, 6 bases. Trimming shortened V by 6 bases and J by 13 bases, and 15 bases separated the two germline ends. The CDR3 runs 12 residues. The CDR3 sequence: CASSSQDSRLFF. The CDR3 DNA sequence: TGTGCCAGCAGCTCACAGGACAGCAGACTGTTTTTT.

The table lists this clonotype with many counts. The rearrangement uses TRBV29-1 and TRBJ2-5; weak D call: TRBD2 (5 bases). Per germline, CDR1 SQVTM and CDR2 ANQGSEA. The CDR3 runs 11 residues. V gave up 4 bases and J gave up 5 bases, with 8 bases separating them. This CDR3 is CSVGERETQYF. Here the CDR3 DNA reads TGCAGCGTTGGGGAGCGGGAGACCCAGTACTTC.

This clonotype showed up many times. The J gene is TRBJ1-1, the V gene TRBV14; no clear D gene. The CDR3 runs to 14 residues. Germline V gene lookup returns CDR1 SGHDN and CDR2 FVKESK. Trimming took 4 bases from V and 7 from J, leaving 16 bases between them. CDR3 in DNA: TGTGCCAGCAGCCCCCTCCGGGGTTGGGATGAAGCTTTCTTT. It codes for CASSPLRGWDEAFF. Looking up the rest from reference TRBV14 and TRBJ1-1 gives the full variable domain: EAGVTQFPSHSVIEKGQTVTLRCDPISGHDNLYWYRRVMGKEIKFLLHFVKESKQDESGMPNNRFLAERTGGTYSTLKVQPAELEDSGVYFCASSPLRGWDEAFFGQGTRLTVV.

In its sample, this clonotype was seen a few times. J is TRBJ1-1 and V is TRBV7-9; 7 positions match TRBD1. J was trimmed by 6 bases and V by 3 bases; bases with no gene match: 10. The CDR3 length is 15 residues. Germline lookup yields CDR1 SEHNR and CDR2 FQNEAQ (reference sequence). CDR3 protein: CASSLNTGEGAEAFF. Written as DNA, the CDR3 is TGTGCCAGCAGCTTGAATACAGGGGAAGGCGCTGAAGCTTTCTTT.

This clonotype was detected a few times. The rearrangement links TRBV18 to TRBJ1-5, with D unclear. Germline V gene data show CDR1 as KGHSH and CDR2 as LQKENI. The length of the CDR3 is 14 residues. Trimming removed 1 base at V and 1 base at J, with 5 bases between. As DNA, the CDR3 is TGTGCCAGCTCACCACGGAAAAGCAATCAGCCCCAGCATTTT. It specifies CASSPRKSNQPQHF. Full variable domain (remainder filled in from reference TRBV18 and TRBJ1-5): NAGVMQNPRHLVRRRGQEARLRCSPMKGHSHVYWYRQLPEEGLKFMVYLQKENIIDESGMPKERFSAEFPKEGPSILRIQQVVRGDSAAYFCASSPRKSNQPQHFGDGTRLSIL.

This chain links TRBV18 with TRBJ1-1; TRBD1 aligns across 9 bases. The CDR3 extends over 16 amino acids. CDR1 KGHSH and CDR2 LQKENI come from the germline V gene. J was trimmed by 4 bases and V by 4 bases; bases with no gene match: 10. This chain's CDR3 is CASSRGQGRIGTEAFF. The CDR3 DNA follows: TGTGCCAGCTCACGGGGACAGGGCAGGATTGGCACTGAAGCTTTCTTT.

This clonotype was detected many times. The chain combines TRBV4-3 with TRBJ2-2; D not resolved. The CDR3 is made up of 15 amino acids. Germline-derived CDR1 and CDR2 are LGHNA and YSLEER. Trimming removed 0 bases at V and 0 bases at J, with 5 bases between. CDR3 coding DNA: TGCGCCAGCAGCCAAGATCAGGCGAACACCGGGGAGCTGTTTTTT. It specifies CASSQDQANTGELFF.

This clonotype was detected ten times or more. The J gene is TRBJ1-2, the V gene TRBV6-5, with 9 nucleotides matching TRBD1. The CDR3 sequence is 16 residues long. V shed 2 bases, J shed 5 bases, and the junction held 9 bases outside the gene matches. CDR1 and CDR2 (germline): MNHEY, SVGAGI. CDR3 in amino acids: CASSYPLTGGEYGYTF. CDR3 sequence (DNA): TGTGCCAGCAGTTACCCCCTGACAGGGGGGGAATATGGCTACACCTTC.

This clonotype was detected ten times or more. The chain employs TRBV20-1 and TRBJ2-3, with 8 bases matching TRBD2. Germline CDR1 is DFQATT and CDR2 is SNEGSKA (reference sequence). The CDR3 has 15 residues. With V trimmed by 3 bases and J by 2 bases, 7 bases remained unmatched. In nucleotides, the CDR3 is TGCAGTGCTAGTTGGGCGGGGGGTTCCACAGATACGCAGTATTTT. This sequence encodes CSASWAGGSTDTQYF.

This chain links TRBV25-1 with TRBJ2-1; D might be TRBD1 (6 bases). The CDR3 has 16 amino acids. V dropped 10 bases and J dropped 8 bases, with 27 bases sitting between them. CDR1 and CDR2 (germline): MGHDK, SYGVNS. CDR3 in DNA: TGTGCCACCACGAACAGGGAATCTCTTGATCGGGATGAGCAGTTCTTC. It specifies CATTNRESLDRDEQFF.

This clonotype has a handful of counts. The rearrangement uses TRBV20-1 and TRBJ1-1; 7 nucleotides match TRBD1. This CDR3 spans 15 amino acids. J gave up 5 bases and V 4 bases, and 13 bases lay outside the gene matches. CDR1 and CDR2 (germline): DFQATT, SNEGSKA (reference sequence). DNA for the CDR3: TGCAGTGCTACTCAACCCCGGGACAGTGTAACTGAAGCTTTCTTT. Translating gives CSATQPRDSVTEAFF.

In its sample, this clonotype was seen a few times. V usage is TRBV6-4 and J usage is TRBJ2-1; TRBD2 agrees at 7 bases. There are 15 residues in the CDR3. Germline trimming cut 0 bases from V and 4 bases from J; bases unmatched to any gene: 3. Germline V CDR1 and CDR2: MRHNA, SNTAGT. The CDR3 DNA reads TGTGCCAGCAGTGACTCAACGGGGGGTTACAATGAGCAGTTCTTC. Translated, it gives CASSDSTGGYNEQFF.